This is a list of T cell receptor beta chains from one sample in a study of cytomegalovirus exposure and HLA in healthy donors. Repertoires were generated with immunoSEQ multiplex PCR, while TCRdb's copy carries only in-frame clones and drops some. The sample holds around 70,000 clones. Input material: PBMCs. The receptors stem from a woman aged 40 to 55 in good health and CMV-seropositive. Both conserved end residues are part of each CDR3. Each record gives: D gene, J gene, V gene, CDR3 protein, CDR3 DNA. A D gene is named only where the DNA matches it firmly.

d_gene: NA
j_gene: TRBJ2-3
v_gene: TRBV28
CDR3aa: CASSLVGHTDTQYF
CDR3nt: TGTGCCAGCAGTTTAGTGGGGCACACAGATACGCAGTATTTT

d_gene: NA
j_gene: TRBJ1-1
v_gene: TRBV9
CDR3aa: CASGRGLRNTEAFF
CDR3nt: TGTGCCAGCGGGAGGGGCCTCCGTAACACTGAAGCTTTCTTT

d_gene: NA
j_gene: TRBJ2-1
v_gene: TRBV20-1
CDR3aa: CSASLGRPQFF
CDR3nt: TGCAGTGCTTCATTGGGGCGCCCGCAGTTCTTC

d_gene: TRBD2
j_gene: TRBJ2-3
v_gene: TRBV12-5
CDR3aa: CASGTRLGSGGPDTQYF
CDR3nt: TGTGCTAGTGGTACTCGTCTGGGTAGCGGGGGGCCAGATACGCAGTATTTT

d_gene: NA
j_gene: TRBJ1-2
v_gene: TRBV21-1
CDR3aa: CASSKVRTQGGYYGYTF
CDR3nt: TGTGCCAGCAGCAAAGTAAGAACACAGGGGGGTTACTATGGCTACACCTTC

d_gene: TRBD2
j_gene: TRBJ2-7
v_gene: TRBV7-2
CDR3aa: CASGLGRGVAYEQYF
CDR3nt: TGTGCCAGCGGATTAGGGAGGGGAGTTGCCTACGAGCAGTACTTC

d_gene: NA
j_gene: TRBJ2-3
v_gene: TRBV19
CDR3aa: CASSITLAFAALTQYF
CDR3nt: TGTGCCAGTAGTATAACCTTAGCCTTTGCCGCCCTTACGCAGTATTTT

d_gene: TRBD1
j_gene: TRBJ1-5
v_gene: TRBV6-1
CDR3aa: CATKDRDNQPQHF
CDR3nt: TGTGCCACCAAGGACAGGGACAATCAGCCCCAGCATTTT

d_gene: NA
j_gene: TRBJ2-5
v_gene: TRBV7-2
CDR3aa: CASSLGAVGGRLETQYF
CDR3nt: TGTGCCAGCAGCTTAGGGGCGGTAGGAGGGAGACTAGAGACCCAGTACTTC

d_gene: TRBD1
j_gene: TRBJ2-4
v_gene: TRBV15
CDR3aa: CATSGDRDRLAKNIQYF
CDR3nt: TGTGCCACCAGCGGTGACCGGGACAGACTAGCCAAAAACATTCAGTACTTC